The 26 T cell receptor beta chains reported below all come from one sample, sequenced in a study of T cell repertoires in cytomegalovirus infection. TCRdb reprocessed the reads via MiXCR and lists one record per CDR3 protein. Of some 800,000 distinct CDR3 sequences listed, about 28% are singletons. Their target antigens are unknown. This sample comprised cultured CD8+ T cells from PBMCs, obtained from culture after CMV antigen stimulation. These TCRs come from a human donor in good health (CMV status not recorded). Some clones in this sample may be carry-over from other donors' samples.

This clonotype showed up just a few times. J is TRBJ2-7 and V is TRBV4-1; perhaps TRBD2 as D (6 bases). Germline lookup yields CDR1 MGHRA and CDR2 YSYEKL. This CDR3 contains 16 residues. Trimming stripped 4 bases from V and 0 bases from J, with 16 bases between. CDR3 DNA: TGCGCCAGCAGCCCCCAGGGACGGGGGAGCTCCTACGAGCAGTACTTC. Encoded protein: CASSPQGRGSSYEQYF.

This clonotype was observed a few times. The V call is TRBV5-1, the J call TRBJ2-7; 8 bases match TRBD1. V was clipped by 4 bases and J by 5 bases; unmatched bases: 11. Germline values: CDR1 SGHRS, CDR2 YFSETQ. This CDR3 contains 15 residues. The CDR3 DNA follows: TGCGCCAGCAGCCAAGAGGGGGGACAGGTTGACGAGCAGTACTTC. It translates to CASSQEGGQVDEQYF.

The rearrangement joins TRBV19 to TRBJ1-1; D unclear. Between the trimmed V and J ends, which lost 1 base and 0 bases, there was a span of 9 bases. Germline values: CDR1 LNHDA, CDR2 SQIVND (reference sequence). The CDR3 is 15 amino acids. CDR3: CASSIAATLNTEAFF. The CDR3 DNA is TGTGCCAGTAGTATAGCGGCAACCCTGAACACTGAAGCTTTCTTT.

This clonotype was observed a handful of times. This CDR3 is CATSNRDRVKKYV. For the CDR3, the DNA is TGTGCCACCAGTAACAGGGACAGGGTAAAGAAGTACGTC. The V and J genes are TRBV15 and TRBJ2-7; TRBD1 aligns across 9 bases. The CDR3 covers 13 residues. Per the germline V gene, CDR1 is LNHNV and CDR2 is YYDKDF (reference sequence). The ends lost 6 bases at V and 11 bases at J; junction bases unmatched: 11.

This clonotype was detected a few times. The V gene is TRBV24-1, the J gene TRBJ2-4, with no clear D. V was shortened by 12 bases and J by 4 bases, with 9 bases between the two germline ends. Per germline, CDR1 KGHDR and CDR2 SFDVKD. There are 11 residues in the CDR3. CDR3 DNA: TGTGCCGATGGTCGTAAAAACATTCAGTACTTC. The encoded protein is CADGRKNIQYF.

The genes are TRBV5-6 and TRBJ1-6; D not certain. The CDR3 consists of 12 residues. Germline CDR1 SGHDT, CDR2 YYEEEE. Trimming pared 1 base from V and 12 bases from J, leaving 8 bases between. The CDR3 reads CASSLIPRPLHF. CDR3 nucleotide sequence: TGTGCCAGCAGCTTGATCCCGAGACCCCTCCACTTT.

For the CDR3, the DNA is TGTGCCAGCAGTTTGCACAGGAAGAACACCGGGGAGCTGTTTTTT. Translated: CASSLHRKNTGELFF. The chain couples TRBV27 to TRBJ2-2; D might be TRBD1 (5 bases). The V and J ends lost 3 bases and 1 base respectively, with 9 bases between them. The V gene's germline CDR1 is MNHEY and CDR2 SMNVEV (reference sequence). The CDR3 runs 15 residues.

This clonotype was seen a handful of times. The rearrangement links TRBV4-1 to TRBJ1-1, with D tentatively TRBD1 (6 bases). The V end lost 4 bases, the J end lost 1 base, and 19 bases lay between the germline ends. The CDR3 has 17 residues. Looked up from germline, CDR1 is MGHRA and CDR2 is YSYEKL. CDR3 in DNA: TGCGCCAGCAGCCTATGGGGGCGAGGGGCGGAGAACACTGAAGCTTTCTTT. Translation gives CASSLWGRGAENTEAFF.

The genes are TRBV19 and TRBJ1-2; TRBD1 might be the D (5 bases). Trimming removed 10 bases from V and 4 bases from J, with 19 bases in between. The germline CDR1 and CDR2 sequences are LNHDA and SQIVND (reference sequence). The CDR3 loop spans 14 amino acids. The CDR3 region is CATLAQGIGYGYTF. CDR3 DNA: TGTGCCACCTTGGCGCAGGGCATAGGCTATGGCTACACCTTC.

The chain links TRBV4-1 to TRBJ1-5; 9 nucleotides agree with TRBD1. With 0 bases clipped from V and 5 bases from J, the junction kept 5 bases outside the gene matches. Germline assignment: CDR1 MGHRA and CDR2 YSYEKL. This CDR3 spans 16 amino acids. CDR3 nucleotides: TGCGCCAGCAGCCAAGACGGACAGGGGATAGATCAGCCCCAGCATTTT. Translation gives CASSQDGQGIDQPQHF.

The chain is built from TRBV7-9 and TRBJ1-4, with 7 bases identical to TRBD1. The CDR3 is 13 residues long. From germline, CDR1 is SEHNR and CDR2 FQNEAQ (reference sequence). Trimming cost V 4 bases and J 5 bases; bases outside gene matches: 1. The CDR3 bases are TGTGCCAGCAGCTCGGACAGGAATGAAAAACTGTTTTTT. This sequence encodes CASSSDRNEKLFF.

Points on this clonotype: A much larger clone lies a single base off, so this may be a read error. The genes are TRBV2 and TRBJ2-1; no clear D gene. Between the trimmed V and J ends, which lost 6 bases and 8 bases, there was a span of 8 bases. The CDR3 has 11 residues. Germline V gives CDR1 SNHLY, CDR2 FYNNEI. In nucleotides, the CDR3 is TGTGCCAGCAGCCCTTTGGATGAGCAGTTCTTC. Translation: CASSPLDEQFF.

This chain connects TRBV6-2 or TRBV6-3 to TRBJ2-1, with D possibly being TRBD1 or TRBD2 (5 bases each). V lost 5 bases, J lost 4 bases, and 15 bases lay in between. This CDR3 comprises 15 residues. The germline CDR1 and CDR2 sequences are MNHEY and SVGEGT. Here the CDR3 reads CASSNGRDLYNEQFF. For the CDR3, the DNA is TGTGCCAGCAGTAACGGCCGGGACCTTTACAATGAGCAGTTCTTC.

This clonotype was counted only a few times. The gene calls are TRBV7-8 and TRBJ1-5; 7 positions agree with TRBD1. Looked up from germline, CDR1 is SGHVS and CDR2 is FQNEAQ. CDR3 length: 16 amino acids. Germline trimming cut 5 bases from V and 2 bases from J; bases unmatched to any gene: 9. Here the CDR3 DNA reads TGTGCCAGCAGCCCAGGGGGAGGGATCGGCAATCAGCCCCAGCATTTT. Translation gives CASSPGGGIGNQPQHF. Full variable domain (rest looked up from reference TRBV7-8 and TRBJ1-5): GAGVSQSPRYKVAKRGQDVALRCDPISGHVSLFWYQQALGQGPEFLTYFQNEAQLDKSGLPSDRFFAERPEGSVSTLKIQRTQQEDSAVYLCASSPGGGIGNQPQHFGDGTRLSIL.

This clonotype was counted many times. The chain is built from TRBV7-9 and TRBJ2-6; D is ambiguous. Trimming cost V 2 bases and J 1 base, with 6 bases left between them. CDR1 is SEHNR and CDR2 is FQNEAQ in the germline V gene (reference sequence). CDR3 length: 15 amino acids. The CDR3 DNA sequence: TGTGCCAGCAGCTTACGGGCGTCTGGGGCCAACGTCCTGACTTTC. Encoded protein: CASSLRASGANVLTF.

The J gene is TRBJ1-1, the V gene TRBV6-8; tentatively, D is TRBD1 (6 bases). The V gene's germline CDR1 is MNHGY and CDR2 SAAAGT. This CDR3 spans 13 amino acids. V was trimmed by 6 bases and J by 5 bases, leaving 13 bases between them. The CDR3 reads CASRSTGWTEAFF. Written as DNA, the CDR3 is TGTGCCAGCAGGTCTACAGGGTGGACTGAAGCTTTCTTT.

This chain uses TRBV27 with TRBJ2-5; 10 bases align to TRBD2. CDR3 length: 18 residues. The germline gives CDR1 MNHEY, CDR2 SMNVEV (reference sequence). V dropped 5 bases and J dropped 5; count of bases not matched to a gene: 17. CDR3 in amino acids: CASSGWGSSGGLRETQYF. CDR3 nucleotide sequence: TGTGCCAGCAGTGGCTGGGGGTCTAGCGGGGGCCTCCGGGAGACCCAGTACTTC.

This chain uses TRBV7-9 with TRBJ1-2, with a possible D match to TRBD1 (6 bases). The germline V gene encodes CDR1 SEHNR and CDR2 FQNEAQ (reference sequence). The V end lost 11 bases, the J end lost 4 bases, and 11 bases lay between the germline ends. The CDR3 is made up of 11 amino acids. The CDR3 loop is CAGKQGYGYTF. As DNA, the CDR3 is TGTGCCGGAAAACAGGGCTATGGCTACACCTTC.

In this sample, this clonotype turned up a few times. CDR3 amino acids: CASSGRGRQEAFF. The CDR3 nucleotides are TGTGCCAGTAGCGGCAGGGGCCGTCAAGAAGCTTTCTTT. The gene calls are TRBV19 and TRBJ1-1; maybe TRBD1 (6 bases). The CDR3 sequence is 13 residues long. The V end lost 6 bases, the J end lost 8 bases, and 16 bases lay between the germline ends. Germline loops: CDR1 LNHDA, CDR2 SQIVND (reference sequence).

This clonotype came up a few times. V is TRBV19 and J is TRBJ1-2; TRBD1 is a possible D gene (6 bases). The V gene lost 6 bases and the J gene lost 6 bases, with 20 bases spanning the gap. The CDR3 runs to 15 residues. Germline loops: CDR1 LNHDA, CDR2 SQIVND (reference sequence). For the CDR3, the DNA is TGTGCCAGTAGATCCAGGGGCTTGATTTTGGATGGCTACACCTTC. It specifies CASRSRGLILDGYTF.

The sample holds a few counts of this clonotype. The rearrangement joins TRBV6-8 to TRBJ1-1, with 9 bases identical to TRBD1. The CDR3 is 18 residues long. The germline gives CDR1 MNHGY, CDR2 SAAAGT. Trimming cost V 2 bases and J 6 bases; bases outside gene matches: 16. The chain's CDR3 is CASSYTPGQGVTSAEAFF. DNA for the CDR3: TGTGCCAGCAGTTACACACCGGGACAGGGAGTTACGTCGGCTGAAGCTTTCTTT.

This chain joins TRBV27 and TRBJ1-2; 8 bases agree with TRBD1. Trimming cost V 5 bases and J 7 bases; bases outside gene matches: 15. The CDR3 sequence is 16 residues long. Germline V lookup: CDR1 MNHEY, CDR2 SMNVEV (reference sequence). In DNA, the CDR3 is TGTGCCAGCAGTCCCGGGACAGGTGTTCGTATCGCTGGCTACACCTTC. Protein: CASSPGTGVRIAGYTF.

The CDR3 DNA follows: TGTGCCAGCAGTGAAGCGACTGGATGGGAGCAGTACGTC. It specifies CASSEATGWEQYV. The rearrangement joins TRBV6-1 to TRBJ2-7; D is uncertain. V lost 0 bases, J lost 7 bases, and 10 bases lay in between. The CDR3 is 13 residues long. Germline values: CDR1 MNHNS, CDR2 SASEGT.

J is TRBJ2-1 and V is TRBV5-1, with TRBD1 matching 7 bases. The junction had 6 bases not matched to a gene; V was cut back by 4 bases and J by 8 bases. Germline CDR1 and CDR2: SGHRS and YFSETQ. The CDR3 is made up of 13 amino acids. The CDR3 loop reads CASSRGGADEQFF. CDR3 nucleotides: TGCGCCAGCAGCAGAGGGGGCGCGGATGAGCAGTTCTTC.

The rearrangement joins TRBV6-5 to TRBJ1-6, with D perhaps TRBD1 (6 bases). Germline V gene sequence: CDR1 MNHEY, CDR2 SVGAGI. The CDR3 contains 13 residues. With 4 bases removed from V and 7 bases from J, the gap between germline ends came to 8 bases. The CDR3 spells CASSSGANSPLHF. CDR3 nucleotides: TGTGCCAGCAGTTCGGGGGCGAATTCACCCCTCCACTTT.

The chain carries TRBV4-1 and TRBJ1-3, with D possibly TRBD1 on 5 matching bases. This CDR3 has 17 residues. The germline V gene has CDR1 MGHRA and CDR2 YSYEKL. V was pared by 0 bases and J by 0 bases, with 12 bases between. CDR3: CASSQDPGSISGNTIYF. The CDR3 nucleotides are TGCGCCAGCAGCCAAGATCCAGGGAGTATCTCTGGAAACACCATATATTTT.